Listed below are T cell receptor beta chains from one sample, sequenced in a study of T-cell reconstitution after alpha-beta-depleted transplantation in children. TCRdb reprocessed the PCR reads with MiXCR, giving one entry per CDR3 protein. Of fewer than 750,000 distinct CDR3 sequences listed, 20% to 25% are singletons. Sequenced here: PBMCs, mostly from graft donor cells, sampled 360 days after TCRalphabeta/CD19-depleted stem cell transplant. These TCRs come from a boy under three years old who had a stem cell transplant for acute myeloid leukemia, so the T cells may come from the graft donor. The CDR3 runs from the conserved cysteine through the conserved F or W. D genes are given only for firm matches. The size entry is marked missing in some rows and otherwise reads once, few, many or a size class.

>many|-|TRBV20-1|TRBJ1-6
TGCAGTGCTACTCAGGCAGGGGACTCACCCCTCCACTTT
CSATQAGDSPLHF
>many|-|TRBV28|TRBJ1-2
TGTGCCAGCAGAATTCAGGGAACCAACTATGGCTACACCTTC
CASRIQGTNYGYTF
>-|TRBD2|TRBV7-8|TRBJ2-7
TGTGCCAGCAGCTTCGCCTTTCCGGGACTAGCGCCCTACGAGCAGTACTTC
CASSFAFPGLAPYEQYF
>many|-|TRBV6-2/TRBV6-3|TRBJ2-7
TGTGCCAGCAGTTATGGGTACTACGAGCAGTACTTC
CASSYGYYEQYF
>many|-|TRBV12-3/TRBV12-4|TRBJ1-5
TGTGCCAGCAGTTCCGGGAGAAGGGGCCAGCCCCAGCATTTT
CASSSGRRGQPQHF
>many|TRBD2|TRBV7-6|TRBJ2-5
TGTGCCAGCAGCCCCAGGCCTAGCGGGGGACAAGAGACCCAGTACTTC
CASSPRPSGGQETQYF
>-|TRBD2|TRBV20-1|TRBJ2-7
TGCAGTGCTAGTGACGGGGGGGCCCACGAGCAGTACTTC
CSASDGGAHEQYF
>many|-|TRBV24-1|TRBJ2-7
TGTGCCACCAGTGATTTGTTCCGGAACGAGCAGTACTTC
CATSDLFRNEQYF
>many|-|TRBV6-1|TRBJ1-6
TGTGCCAGCACCGCTGACAGGCCAAGCTCCTATAATTCACCCCTCCACTTT
CASTADRPSSYNSPLHF
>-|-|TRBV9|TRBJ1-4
TGTGCCAGCAGCGTAGTCGGTACACCCGAAAAACTGTTTTTT
CASSVVGTPEKLFF
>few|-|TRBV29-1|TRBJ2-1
TGCAGCGTTGAGGCCCCCAGAGGAACGGGGGCCTACAATGAGCAGTTCTTC
CSVEAPRGTGAYNEQFF
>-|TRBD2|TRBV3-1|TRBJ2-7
TGTGCCAGCAGCCAGGGACTAGCGGGGGACCTTCCCCACGAGCAGTACTTC
CASSQGLAGDLPHEQYF
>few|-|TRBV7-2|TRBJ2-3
TGTGCCAGCAGCTCCGTTGGGCTTCTCCTGACAGATACGCAGTATTTT
CASSSVGLLLTDTQYF
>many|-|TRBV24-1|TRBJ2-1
TGTGCCACCAGTGGCGGGGCCTCTTCCTACAATGAGCAGTTCTTC
CATSGGASSYNEQFF
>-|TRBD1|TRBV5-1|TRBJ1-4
TGCGCCAGCAGCTTGAACAGGGGAAGGGAAAAACTGTTTTTT
CASSLNRGREKLFF
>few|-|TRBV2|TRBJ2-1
TGTGCCATCGGACAGCCAGGGGTACATGAGCAGTTCTTC
CAIGQPGVHEQFF
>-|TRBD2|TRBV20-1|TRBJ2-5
TGCAGTGCTAGCCTAGCGGTGTTCGGAGAGACCCAGTACTTC
CSASLAVFGETQYF
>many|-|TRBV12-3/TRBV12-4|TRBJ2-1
TGTGCCAGCAGCCACCGAGAGTTATGGGTTTACAATGAGCAGTTCTTC
CASSHRELWVYNEQFF
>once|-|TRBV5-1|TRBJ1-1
TGCGCCAGCAGCTTGGCTCGGGGGGCTACTGAAGCTTTCTTT
CASSLARGATEAFF
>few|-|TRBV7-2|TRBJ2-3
TGTGCCAGCAGCTTAAGGTTCGGCGGGGTTTACACAGATACGCAGTATTTT
CASSLRFGGVYTDTQYF
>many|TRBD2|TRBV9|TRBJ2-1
TGTGCCAGCAGCCCAATAGCGGGGCTCTACAATGAGCAGTTCTTC
CASSPIAGLYNEQFF
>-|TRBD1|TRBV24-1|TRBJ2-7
TGTGCCACCAGTGAGTCGACCGGGACAGGGATCTACGAGCAGTACTTC
CATSESTGTGIYEQYF
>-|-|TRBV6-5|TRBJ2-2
TGTGCCAGCAGTTACGGTGTCATCACCGGGGAGCTGTTTTTT
CASSYGVITGELFF
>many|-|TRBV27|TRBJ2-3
TGTGCCAGCAGTTTATCGGGGGTAGCAACTAGCACAGATACGCAGTATTTT
CASSLSGVATSTDTQYF
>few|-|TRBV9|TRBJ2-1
TGTGCCAGCAGCGTTAGTGGGGTTACTCAGGGTGAGCAGTTCTTC
CASSVSGVTQGEQFF
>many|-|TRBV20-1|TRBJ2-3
TGCAGTGCTACAGATAACGGGGGGCATACGCAGTATTTT
CSATDNGGHTQYF
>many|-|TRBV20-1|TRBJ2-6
TGCAGTGCCCGCCGACAGGGAGGTTCCGTCGGGGCCAACGTCCTGACTTTC
CSARRQGGSVGANVLTF
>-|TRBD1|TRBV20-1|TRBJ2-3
TGCAGTGCTAGAGGCCAGGGGGTTGGCACAGATACGCAGTATTTT
CSARGQGVGTDTQYF
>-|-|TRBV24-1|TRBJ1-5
TGTGCCACCAGTCCGCCAGGGAGGGCCCAGCATTTT
CATSPPGRAQHF
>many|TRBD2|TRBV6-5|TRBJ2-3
TGTGCCAGCAGTTACTCGATGTCCCCTAGCGGGGGCACAGATACGCAGTATTTT
CASSYSMSPSGGTDTQYF
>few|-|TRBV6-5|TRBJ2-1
TGTGCCAGCAGTTACGCCGGGAATGAGCAGTTCTTC
CASSYAGNEQFF
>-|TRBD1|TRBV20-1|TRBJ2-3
TGCAGTGCTAGCCCCCTCGGACAGGGTCGACGTCGTACGCAGTATTTT
CSASPLGQGRRRTQYF